The T cell receptor beta chain under discussion was sequenced for a study of T cells in Graves' hyperthyroidism and ophthalmopathy. Study-wide context: Peripheral blood collection took place at initial diagnosis, before any treatment.

This CDR3 spans 15 amino acids. The V and J ends lost 2 bases and 2 bases respectively, with 11 bases between them. Study-wide results and caveats: Through a model of 13 V-J features, ophthalmopathy was separated from stable hyperthyroidism. The model foresaw ophthalmopathy a median 6.5 months prior to onset.

Researchers amplified the TCR beta CDR3 regions from RNA transcripts. The HTBI set primed first-round TCR CDR3 RT-PCR. TCRdb used MiXCR to reprocess the multiplex PCR reads, holding one entry per CDR3 protein. The data show hundreds of thousands of distinct CDR3 sequences, around 13% seen once. This clonotype came up many times. What it recognizes is unknown. PBMCs were collected from an approximately 9.2 ml volume of fresh peripheral blood. What was sequenced was blood. V usage is TRBV12-3 or TRBV12-4 and J usage is TRBJ2-3; possibly TRBD1 for D (5 bases). The sequence was collected from a woman between 45 and 65 years old with Graves' ophthalmopathy. The CDR3 here is CASSLLWGPTDTQYF. In DNA, the CDR3 is TGTGCCAGCAGTTTACTCTGGGGCCCCACAGATACGCAGTATTTT.